This T cell receptor beta chain was observed in a study of beta chain features in type 1 diabetes. Findings and caveats of the study: Within the patient group, naive, central memory and Treg TCRB repertoires appeared more similar to each other than within healthy donors. Small HLA sub-analyses could not settle whether HLA shapes TCRB rearrangement.

Every donor provided one heparinised blood draw, which averaged about 110 mL. Sorted populations were all over 98% pure. About this clone: Its target is unknown.

V shed 5 bases and J 6 bases; nucleotides not matched to a gene: 13. Germline CDR1 is SGHAT and CDR2 is FQDESV (reference sequence). This CDR3 has 16 residues. Since all of the isolated RNA was reverse transcribed, expressed TCRB transcripts were what got sequenced. Sequenced by immunoSEQ multiplex PCR; TCRdb stores in-frame clones only, minus some. The repertoire holds about 290,000 clones, with around 7.3% as singletons. This TCR was recovered from a woman aged 18-29 years in good health. The V and J genes are TRBV11-1 and TRBJ2-5, with 9 bases aligning to TRBD1. Sequenced material: central memory CD4+ T cells from blood. CDR3 DNA sequence: TGTGCCAGCAGCCGCGGGGGACAGGGCAGGAGTCAGACCCAGTACTTC. Translating it yields CASSRGGQGRSQTQYF.